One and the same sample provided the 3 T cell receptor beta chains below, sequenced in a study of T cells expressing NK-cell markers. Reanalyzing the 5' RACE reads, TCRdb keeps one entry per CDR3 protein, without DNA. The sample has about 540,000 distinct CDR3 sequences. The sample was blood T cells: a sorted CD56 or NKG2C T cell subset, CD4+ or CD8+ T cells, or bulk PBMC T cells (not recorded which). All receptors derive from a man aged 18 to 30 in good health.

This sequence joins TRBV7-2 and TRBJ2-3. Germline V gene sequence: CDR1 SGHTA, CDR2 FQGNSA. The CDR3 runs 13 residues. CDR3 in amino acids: CASSLQSTDTQYF.

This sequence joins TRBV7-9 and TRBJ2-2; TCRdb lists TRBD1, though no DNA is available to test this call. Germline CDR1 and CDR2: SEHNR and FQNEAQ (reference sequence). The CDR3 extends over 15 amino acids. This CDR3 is CASSLASAGPGELFF.

CDR3 sequence: CASSLGGANYNEQFF. The genes are TRBV7-9 and TRBJ2-1; lacking DNA, the TRBD1 call made by TCRdb goes unchecked. The CDR3 sequence is 15 residues long. The germline gives CDR1 SEHNR, CDR2 FQNEAQ (reference sequence).